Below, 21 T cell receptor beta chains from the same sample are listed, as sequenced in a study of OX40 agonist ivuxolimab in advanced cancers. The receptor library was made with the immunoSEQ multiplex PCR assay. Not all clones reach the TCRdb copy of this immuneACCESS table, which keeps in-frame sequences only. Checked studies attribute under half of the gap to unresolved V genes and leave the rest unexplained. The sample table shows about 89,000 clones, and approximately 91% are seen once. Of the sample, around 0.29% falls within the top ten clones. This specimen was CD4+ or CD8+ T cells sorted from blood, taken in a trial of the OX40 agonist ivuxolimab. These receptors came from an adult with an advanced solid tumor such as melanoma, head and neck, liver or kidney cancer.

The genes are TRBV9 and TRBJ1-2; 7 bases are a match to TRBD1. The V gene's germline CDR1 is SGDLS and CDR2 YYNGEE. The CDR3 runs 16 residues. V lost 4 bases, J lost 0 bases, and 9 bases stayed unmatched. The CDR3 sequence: CASSWDREGSNYGYTF. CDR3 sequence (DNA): TGTGCCAGCAGCTGGGACAGAGAGGGCTCTAACTATGGCTACACCTTC.

This chain's CDR3 is CASSFSGGTDTQYF. The CDR3 DNA follows: TGTGCCAGCAGCTTTAGCGGGGGTACAGATACGCAGTATTTT. The chain recombines TRBV6-1 with TRBJ2-3; 9 bases fit TRBD2. CDR1 is MNHNS, CDR2 SASEGT, per germline. The CDR3 consists of 14 residues. V shed 6 bases, J shed 3 bases, and the junction held 4 bases outside the gene matches.

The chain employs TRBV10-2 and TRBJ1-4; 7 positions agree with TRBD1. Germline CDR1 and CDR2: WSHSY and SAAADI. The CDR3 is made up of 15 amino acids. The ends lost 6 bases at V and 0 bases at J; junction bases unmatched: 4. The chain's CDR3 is CASRRQGTTNEKLFF. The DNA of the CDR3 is TGCGCCAGCAGGAGACAGGGAACAACTAATGAAAAACTGTTTTTT.

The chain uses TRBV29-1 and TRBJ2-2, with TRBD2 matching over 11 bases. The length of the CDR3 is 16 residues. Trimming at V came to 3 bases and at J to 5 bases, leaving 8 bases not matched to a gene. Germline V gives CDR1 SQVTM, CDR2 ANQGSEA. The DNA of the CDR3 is TGCAGCGTTGAGGACCCTAGCGGGGGGAAAACCGGGGAGCTGTTTTTT. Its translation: CSVEDPSGGKTGELFF.

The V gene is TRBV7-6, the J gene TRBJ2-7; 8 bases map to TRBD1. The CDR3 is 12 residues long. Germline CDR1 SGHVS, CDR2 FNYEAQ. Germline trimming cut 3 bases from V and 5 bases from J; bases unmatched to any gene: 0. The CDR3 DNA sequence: TGTGCCAGCAGCTTGACAGGGGACGAGCAGTACTTC. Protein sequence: CASSLTGDEQYF. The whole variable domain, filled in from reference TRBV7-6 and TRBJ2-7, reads GAGVSQSPRYKVTKRGQDVALRCDPISGHVSLYWYRQALGQGPEFLTYFNYEAQQDKSGLPNDRFSAERPEGSISTLTIQRTEQRDSAMYRCASSLTGDEQYFGPGTRLTVT.

CDR3 residues: CASSLEGQFNSPLHF. The CDR3 nucleotides are TGCGCCAGCAGCTTGGAGGGACAGTTTAATTCACCCCTCCACTTT. The rearrangement joins TRBV5-1 to TRBJ1-6; TRBD1 matches at 7 bases. The CDR3 is made up of 15 amino acids. CDR1 SGHRS and CDR2 YFSETQ come from the germline V gene. Germline trimming cut 0 bases from V and 6 bases from J; bases unmatched to any gene: 3.

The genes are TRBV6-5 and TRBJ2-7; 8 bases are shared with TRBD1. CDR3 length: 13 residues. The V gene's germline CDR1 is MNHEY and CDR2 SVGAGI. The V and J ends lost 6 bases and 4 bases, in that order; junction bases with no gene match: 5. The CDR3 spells CASRTGAGYEQYF. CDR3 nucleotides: TGTGCCAGCAGGACAGGGGCGGGATACGAGCAGTACTTC.

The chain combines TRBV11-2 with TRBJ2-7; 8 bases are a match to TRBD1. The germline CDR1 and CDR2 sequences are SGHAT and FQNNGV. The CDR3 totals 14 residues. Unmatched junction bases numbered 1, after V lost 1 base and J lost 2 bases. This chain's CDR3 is CASSLATGAYEQYF. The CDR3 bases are TGTGCCAGCAGCTTAGCGACAGGGGCCTACGAGCAGTACTTC.

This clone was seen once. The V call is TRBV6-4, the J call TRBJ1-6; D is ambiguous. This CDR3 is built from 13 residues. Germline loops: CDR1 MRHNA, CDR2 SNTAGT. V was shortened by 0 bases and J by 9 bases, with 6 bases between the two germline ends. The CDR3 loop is CASSDSRGSPLHF. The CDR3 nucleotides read TGTGCCAGCAGTGACTCCCGCGGTTCACCCCTCCACTTT.

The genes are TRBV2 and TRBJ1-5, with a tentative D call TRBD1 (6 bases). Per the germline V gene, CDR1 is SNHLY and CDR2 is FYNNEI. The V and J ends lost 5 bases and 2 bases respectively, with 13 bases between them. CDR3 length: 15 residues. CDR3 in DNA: TGTGCCAGCAGTCAAGGGGGGTCTGGCAATCAGCCCCAGCATTTT. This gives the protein CASSQGGSGNQPQHF.

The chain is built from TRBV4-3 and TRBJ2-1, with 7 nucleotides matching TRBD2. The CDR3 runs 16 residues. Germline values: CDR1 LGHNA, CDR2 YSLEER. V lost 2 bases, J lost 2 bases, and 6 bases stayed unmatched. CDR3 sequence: CASSQQSGATYNEQFF. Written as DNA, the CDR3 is TGCGCCAGCAGCCAACAGAGCGGGGCTACCTACAATGAGCAGTTCTTC.

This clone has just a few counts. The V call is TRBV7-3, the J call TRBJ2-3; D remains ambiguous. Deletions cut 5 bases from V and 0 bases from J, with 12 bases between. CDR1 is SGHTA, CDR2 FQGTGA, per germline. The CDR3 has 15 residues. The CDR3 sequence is CASSATTSSTDTQYF. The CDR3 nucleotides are TGTGCCAGCAGCGCAACTACTTCTAGCACAGATACGCAGTATTTT.

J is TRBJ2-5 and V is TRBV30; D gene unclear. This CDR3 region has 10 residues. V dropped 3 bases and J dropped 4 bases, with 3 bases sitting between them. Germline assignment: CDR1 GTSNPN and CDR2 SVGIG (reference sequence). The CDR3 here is CAWRRETQYF. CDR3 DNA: TGTGCCTGGAGGCGAGAGACCCAGTACTTC.

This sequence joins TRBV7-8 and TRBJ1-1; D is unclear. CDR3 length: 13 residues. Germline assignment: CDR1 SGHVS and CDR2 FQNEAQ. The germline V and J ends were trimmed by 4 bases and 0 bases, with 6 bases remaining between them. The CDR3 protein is CASSSNLNTEAFF. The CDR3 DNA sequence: TGTGCCAGCAGCTCGAACCTGAACACTGAAGCTTTCTTT. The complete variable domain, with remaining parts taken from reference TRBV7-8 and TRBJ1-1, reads GAGVSQSPRYKVAKRGQDVALRCDPISGHVSLFWYQQALGQGPEFLTYFQNEAQLDKSGLPSDRFFAERPEGSVSTLKIQRTQQEDSAVYLCASSSNLNTEAFFGQGTRLTVV.

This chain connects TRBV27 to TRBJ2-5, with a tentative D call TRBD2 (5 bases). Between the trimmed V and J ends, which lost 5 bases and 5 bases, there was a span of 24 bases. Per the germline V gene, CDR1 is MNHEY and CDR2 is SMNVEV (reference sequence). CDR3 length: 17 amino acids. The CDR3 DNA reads TGTGCCAGCAGTCCCAAAAGGGAACTCACAAGAGGGGAGACCCAGTACTTC. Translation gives CASSPKRELTRGETQYF.

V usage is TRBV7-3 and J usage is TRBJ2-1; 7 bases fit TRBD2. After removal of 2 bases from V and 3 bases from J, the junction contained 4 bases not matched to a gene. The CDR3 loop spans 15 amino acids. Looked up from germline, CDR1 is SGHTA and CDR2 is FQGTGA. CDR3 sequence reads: CASSLSAGDYNEQFF. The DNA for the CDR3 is TGTGCCAGCAGCTTATCGGCGGGGGACTACAATGAGCAGTTCTTC.

The CDR3 reads CASSPGTGGPETQYF. CDR3 sequence (DNA): TGTGCCAGCAGCCCCGGGACAGGGGGCCCGGAGACCCAGTACTTC. The rearrangement links TRBV7-8 to TRBJ2-5; 12 bases line up with TRBD1. CDR3 length equals 15 residues. In germline, CDR1 is SGHVS, CDR2 FQNEAQ. The junction had 6 bases not matched to a gene; V was cut back by 5 bases and J by 5 bases.

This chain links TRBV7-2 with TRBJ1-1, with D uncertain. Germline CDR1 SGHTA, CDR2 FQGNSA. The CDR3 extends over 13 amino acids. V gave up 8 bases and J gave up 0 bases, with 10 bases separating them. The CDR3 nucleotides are TGTGCCAGCCAAAGGGTAATGAACACTGAAGCTTTCTTT. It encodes CASQRVMNTEAFF. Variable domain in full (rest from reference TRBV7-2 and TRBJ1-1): GAGVSQSPSNKVTEKGKDVELRCDPISGHTALYWYRQSLGQGLEFLIYFQGNSAPDKSGLPSDRFSAERTGGSVSTLTIQRTQQEDSAVYLCASQRVMNTEAFFGQGTRLTVV.

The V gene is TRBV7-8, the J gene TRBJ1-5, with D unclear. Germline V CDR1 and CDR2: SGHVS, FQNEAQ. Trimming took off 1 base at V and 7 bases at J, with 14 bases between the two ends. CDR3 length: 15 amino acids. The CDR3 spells CASSLGRELRQPQHF. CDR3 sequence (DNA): TGTGCCAGCAGCTTAGGACGAGAACTTAGACAGCCCCAGCATTTT. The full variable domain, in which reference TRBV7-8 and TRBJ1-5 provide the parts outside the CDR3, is GAGVSQSPRYKVAKRGQDVALRCDPISGHVSLFWYQQALGQGPEFLTYFQNEAQLDKSGLPSDRFFAERPEGSVSTLKIQRTQQEDSAVYLCASSLGRELRQPQHFGDGTRLSIL.

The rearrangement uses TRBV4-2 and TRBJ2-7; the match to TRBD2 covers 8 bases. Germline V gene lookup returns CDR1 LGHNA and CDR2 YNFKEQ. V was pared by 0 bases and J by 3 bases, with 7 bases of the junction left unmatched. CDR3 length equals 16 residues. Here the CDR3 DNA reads TGTGCCAGCAGCCAAGATGGGGTAGCGGGGTACTACGAGCAGTACTTC. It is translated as CASSQDGVAGYYEQYF.

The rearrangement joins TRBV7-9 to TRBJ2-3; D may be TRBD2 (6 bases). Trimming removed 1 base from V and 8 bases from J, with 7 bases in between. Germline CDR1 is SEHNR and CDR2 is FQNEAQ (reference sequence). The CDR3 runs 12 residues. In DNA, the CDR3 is TGTGCCAGCAGCTTAGGGGAGGCTACGCAGTATTTT. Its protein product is CASSLGEATQYF.